This entry is about one T cell receptor (beta chain). CDR1 SQVTM and CDR2 ANQGSEA come from the germline V gene. The V end lost 4 bases, the J end lost 1 base, and 7 bases lay between the germline ends. There are 13 residues in the CDR3. The data belong to a study of blood T cell repertoires in COVID-19. The protocol was immunoSEQ multiplex PCR, while the TCRdb copy is restricted to in-frame clones and leaves out a portion. The sample records about 500,000 clones, less than 90% being singletons. This clonotype was obtained from a woman in her forties or fifties with COVID-19, enrolled during active disease. Sequencing input: peripheral blood. The chain links TRBV29-1 to TRBJ1-4; D is ambiguous. The CDR3 region has the DNA TGCAGCGTTGGTGACTTAACTAATGAAAAACTGTTTTTT. Translating it yields CSVGDLTNEKLFF.